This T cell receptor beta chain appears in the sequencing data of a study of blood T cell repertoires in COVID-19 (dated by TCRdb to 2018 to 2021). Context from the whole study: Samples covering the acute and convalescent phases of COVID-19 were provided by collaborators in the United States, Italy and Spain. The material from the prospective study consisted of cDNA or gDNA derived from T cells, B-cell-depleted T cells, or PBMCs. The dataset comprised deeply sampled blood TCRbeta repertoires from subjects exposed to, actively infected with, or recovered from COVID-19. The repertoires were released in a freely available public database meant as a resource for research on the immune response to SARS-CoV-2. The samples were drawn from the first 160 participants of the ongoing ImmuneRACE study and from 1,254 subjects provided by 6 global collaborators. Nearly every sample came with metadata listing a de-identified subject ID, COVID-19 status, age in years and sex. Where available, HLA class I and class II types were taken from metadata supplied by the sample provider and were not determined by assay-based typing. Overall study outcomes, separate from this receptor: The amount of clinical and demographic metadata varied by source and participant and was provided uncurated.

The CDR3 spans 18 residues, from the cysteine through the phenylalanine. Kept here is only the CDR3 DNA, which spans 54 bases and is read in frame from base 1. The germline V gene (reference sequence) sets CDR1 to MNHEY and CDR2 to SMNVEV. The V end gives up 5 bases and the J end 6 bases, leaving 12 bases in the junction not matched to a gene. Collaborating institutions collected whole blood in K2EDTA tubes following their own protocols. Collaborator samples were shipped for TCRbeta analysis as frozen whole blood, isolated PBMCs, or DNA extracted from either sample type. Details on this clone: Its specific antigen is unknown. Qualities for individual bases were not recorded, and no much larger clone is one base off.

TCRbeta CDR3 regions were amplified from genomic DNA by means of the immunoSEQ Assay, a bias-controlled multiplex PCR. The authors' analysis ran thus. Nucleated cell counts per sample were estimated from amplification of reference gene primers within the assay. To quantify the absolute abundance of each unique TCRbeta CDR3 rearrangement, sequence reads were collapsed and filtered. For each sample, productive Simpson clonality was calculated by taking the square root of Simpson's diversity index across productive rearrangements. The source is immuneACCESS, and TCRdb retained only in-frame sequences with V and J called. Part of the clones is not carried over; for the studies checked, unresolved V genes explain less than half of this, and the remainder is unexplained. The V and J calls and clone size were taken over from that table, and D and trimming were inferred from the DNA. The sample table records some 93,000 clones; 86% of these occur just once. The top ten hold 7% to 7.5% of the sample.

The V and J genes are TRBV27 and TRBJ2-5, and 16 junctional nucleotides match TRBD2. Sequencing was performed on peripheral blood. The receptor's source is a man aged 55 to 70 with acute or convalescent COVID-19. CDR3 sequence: CASSPLGLAGGPLQTQYF. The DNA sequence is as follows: TGTGCCAGCAGTCCACTGGGACTAGCGGGAGGGCCACTCCAGACCCAGTACTTC.